The 10 T cell receptor beta chains below were found in one sample sequenced in a study of T cells in Graves' hyperthyroidism and ophthalmopathy. Amplified TCR beta CDR3 regions derived from RNA transcripts. Using the HTBI primer set, a first-round RT-PCR was run on the TCR CDR3. TCRdb re-called the multiplex PCR reads with MiXCR, one entry per CDR3 protein. The sample records about 600,000 distinct CDR3 sequences, about a sixth being singletons. Sample: blood. The source of these receptors is a woman between 40 and 55 years old with Graves' ophthalmopathy.

V usage is TRBV6-1 and J usage is TRBJ1-2; 9 bases are shared with TRBD1. The CDR3 runs to 16 residues. The junction had 8 bases not matched to a gene; V was cut back by 3 bases and J by 3 bases. Germline V CDR1 and CDR2: MNHNS, SASEGT. The CDR3 sequence: CASSETRDRDHYGYTF. CDR3 bases: TGTGCCAGCAGTGAGACGAGGGACAGGGATCACTATGGCTACACCTTC.

This clonotype was detected many times. The gene calls are TRBV5-1 and TRBJ1-1; tentative D call: TRBD1 (5 bases). The CDR3 extends over 14 amino acids. Trimming stripped 1 base from V and 3 bases from J, with 10 bases between. CDR1 is SGHRS, CDR2 YFSETQ, per germline. The chain's CDR3 is CASSLSGADTEAFF. The CDR3 DNA reads as TGCGCCAGCAGCTTGTCTGGGGCAGACACTGAAGCTTTCTTT. Filled out from reference TRBV5-1 and TRBJ1-1, the complete variable domain reads KAGVTQTPRYLIKTRGQQVTLSCSPISGHRSVSWYQQTPGQGLQFLFEYFSETQRNKGNFPGRFSGRQFSNSRSEMNVSTLELGDSALYLCASSLSGADTEAFFGQGTRLTVV.

This clonotype was seen more than once but under ten times. The chain couples TRBV28 to TRBJ1-5; 7 bases fit TRBD1. This CDR3 spans 14 amino acids. Trimming at V came to 9 bases and at J to 8 bases, leaving 13 bases not matched to a gene. Germline V gene data show CDR1 as MDHEN and CDR2 as SYDVKM. The CDR3 DNA reads TGTGCCAGTTCGACAGGGTTTACCTCAAAGCCCCAGCATTTT. Protein product: CASSTGFTSKPQHF.

The chain has TRBV30 and TRBJ1-6; 11 nucleotides align to TRBD1. The CDR3 is 14 amino acids. V was pared by 3 bases and J by 7 bases, with 2 bases of the junction left unmatched. Germline loops: CDR1 GTSNPN, CDR2 SVGIG (reference sequence). The CDR3 DNA is TGTGCCTGGAGAGGACAGGGGGCCAATTCACCCCTCCACTTT. It codes for CAWRGQGANSPLHF.

The rearrangement uses TRBV6-4 and TRBJ1-5, with D perhaps TRBD1 (6 bases). Trimming removed 6 bases from V and 1 base from J, with 10 bases in between. CDR1 MRHNA and CDR2 SNTAGT come from the germline V gene. The CDR3 is 14 residues long. DNA of the CDR3: TGTGCCAGCAGCGGGACACCGAGCAATCAGCCCCAGCATTTT. Translation: CASSGTPSNQPQHF.

The chain links TRBV7-9 to TRBJ2-5; TRBD2 aligns across 7 bases. The length of the CDR3 is 15 residues. V was clipped by 3 bases and J by 1 base; unmatched bases: 5. The germline V gene has CDR1 SEHNR and CDR2 FQNEAQ (reference sequence). CDR3: CASSLPLAVQETQYF. Written as DNA, the CDR3 is TGTGCCAGCAGCTTGCCGCTAGCGGTCCAAGAGACCCAGTACTTC.

The rearrangement links TRBV19 to TRBJ1-2; D is perhaps TRBD1 (6 bases). Germline CDR1 LNHDA, CDR2 SQIVND (reference sequence). Trimming left V 6 bases short and J 2 bases short, with 10 bases between. The CDR3 is 13 residues long. The CDR3 DNA reads as TGTGCCAGTAGGATTGACAGGAACTATGGCTACACCTTC. Translated: CASRIDRNYGYTF.

This chain links TRBV6-1 with TRBJ2-2, with D perhaps matching TRBD1 or TRBD2 (5 bases each). The V end lost 8 bases, the J end lost 3 bases, and 13 bases lay between the germline ends. Germline V gene data show CDR1 as MNHNS and CDR2 as SASEGT. The length of the CDR3 is 14 residues. CDR3 residues: CASQKGRYTGELFF. CDR3 nucleotide sequence: TGTGCCAGCCAAAAGGGACGATACACCGGGGAGCTGTTTTTT.

As regards this clonotype: It may be a read error: a sequence one base away is much more abundant. In DNA form, the CDR3 reads TGTGCCAGCAGCTGGTCCTGGACGAACACCGGGGAGCTGTTTTTT. This gives the protein CASSWSWTNTGELFF. The chain recombines TRBV5-5 with TRBJ2-2, with D hard to call. The CDR3 consists of 15 residues. CDR1 is SGHKS and CDR2 is YYEKEE in the germline V gene (reference sequence). The V end lost 3 bases, the J end lost 0 bases, and 9 bases lay between the germline ends.

This clonotype was seen ten or more times. The chain carries TRBV7-9 and TRBJ1-1; no reliable D call. CDR3 length equals 14 residues. Germline CDR1 and CDR2: SEHNR and FQNEAQ (reference sequence). Trimming left V 4 bases short and J 2 bases short, with 11 bases between. The CDR3 DNA reads TGTGCCAGCAGCTCAGCTGGCGGAAACACTGAAGCTTTCTTT. This codes for CASSSAGGNTEAFF. Variable domain in full (rest from reference TRBV7-9 and TRBJ1-1): DTGVSQNPRHKITKRGQNVTFRCDPISEHNRLYWYRQTLGQGPEFLTYFQNEAQLEKSRLLSDRFSAERPKGSFSTLEIQRTEQGDSAMYLCASSSAGGNTEAFFGQGTRLTVV.